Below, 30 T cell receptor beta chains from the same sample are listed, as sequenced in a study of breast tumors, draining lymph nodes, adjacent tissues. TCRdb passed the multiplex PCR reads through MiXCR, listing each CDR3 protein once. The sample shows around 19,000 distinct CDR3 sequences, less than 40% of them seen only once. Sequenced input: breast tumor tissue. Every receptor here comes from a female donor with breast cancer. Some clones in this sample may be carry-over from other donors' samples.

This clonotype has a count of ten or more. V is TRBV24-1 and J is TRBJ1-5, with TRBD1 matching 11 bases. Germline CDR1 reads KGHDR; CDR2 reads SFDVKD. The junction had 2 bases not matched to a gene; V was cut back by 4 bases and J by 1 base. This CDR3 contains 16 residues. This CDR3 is CATSDGQGASNQPQHF. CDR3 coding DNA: TGTGCCACCAGTGACGGACAGGGGGCAAGCAATCAGCCCCAGCATTTT.

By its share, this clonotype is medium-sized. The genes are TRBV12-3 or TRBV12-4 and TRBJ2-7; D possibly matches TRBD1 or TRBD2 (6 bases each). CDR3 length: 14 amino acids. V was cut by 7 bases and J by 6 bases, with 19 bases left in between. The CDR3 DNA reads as TGTGCCAGCACCTTACAATTACAGGGAGGCGAGCAGTACTTC. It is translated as CASTLQLQGGEQYF.

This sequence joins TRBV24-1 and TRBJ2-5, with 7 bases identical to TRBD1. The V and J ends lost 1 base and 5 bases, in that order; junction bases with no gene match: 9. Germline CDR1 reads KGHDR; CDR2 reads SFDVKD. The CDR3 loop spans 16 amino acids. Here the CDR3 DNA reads TGTGCCACCAGTGATTTCCGACAGGGTGCAGGTGAGACCCAGTACTTC. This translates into CATSDFRQGAGETQYF.

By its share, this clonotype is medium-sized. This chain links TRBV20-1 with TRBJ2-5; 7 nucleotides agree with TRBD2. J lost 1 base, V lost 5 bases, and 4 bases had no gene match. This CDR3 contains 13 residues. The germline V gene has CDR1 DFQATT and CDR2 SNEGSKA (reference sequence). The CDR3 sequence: CSAGGSSQETQYF. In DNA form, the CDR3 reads TGCAGTGCTGGCGGGAGTTCCCAAGAGACCCAGTACTTC.

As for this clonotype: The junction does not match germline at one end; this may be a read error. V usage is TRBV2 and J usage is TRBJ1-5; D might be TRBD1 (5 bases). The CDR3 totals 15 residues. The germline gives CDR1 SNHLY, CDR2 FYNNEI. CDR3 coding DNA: TGTGCCGGCAGTTCCCAGGGATATAGCAATCAGCCCCAGCATTTT. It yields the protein CAGSSQGYSNQPQHF. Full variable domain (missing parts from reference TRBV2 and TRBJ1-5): EPEVTQTPSHQVTQMGQEVILRCVPISNHLYFYWYRQILGQKVEFLVSFYNNEISEKSEIFDDQFSVERPDGSNFTLKIRSTKLEDSAMYFCAGSSQGYSNQPQHFGDGTRLSIL.

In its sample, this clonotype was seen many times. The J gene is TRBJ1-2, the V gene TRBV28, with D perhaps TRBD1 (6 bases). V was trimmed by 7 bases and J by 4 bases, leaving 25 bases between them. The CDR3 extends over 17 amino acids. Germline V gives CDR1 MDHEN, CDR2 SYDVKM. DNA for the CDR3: TGTGCCAGCATTGATGCCTCCCGGGGGCGCGGGATCTATGGCTACACCTTC. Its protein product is CASIDASRGRGIYGYTF.

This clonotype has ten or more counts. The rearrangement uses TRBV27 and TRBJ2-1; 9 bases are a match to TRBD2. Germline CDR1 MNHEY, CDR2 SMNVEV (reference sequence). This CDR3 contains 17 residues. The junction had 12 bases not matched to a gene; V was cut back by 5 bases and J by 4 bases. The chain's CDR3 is CASSPSGSGRPYNEQFF. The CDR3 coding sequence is TGTGCCAGCAGTCCGAGTGGTAGCGGGAGACCTTACAATGAGCAGTTCTTC.

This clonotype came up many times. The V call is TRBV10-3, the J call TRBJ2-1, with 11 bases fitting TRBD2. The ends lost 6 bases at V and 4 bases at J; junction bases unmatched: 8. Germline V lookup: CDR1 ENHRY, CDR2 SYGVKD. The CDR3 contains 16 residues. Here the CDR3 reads CAISGIAGGLYNEQFF. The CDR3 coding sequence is TGTGCCATCAGCGGAATAGCGGGAGGGCTTTACAATGAGCAGTTCTTC.

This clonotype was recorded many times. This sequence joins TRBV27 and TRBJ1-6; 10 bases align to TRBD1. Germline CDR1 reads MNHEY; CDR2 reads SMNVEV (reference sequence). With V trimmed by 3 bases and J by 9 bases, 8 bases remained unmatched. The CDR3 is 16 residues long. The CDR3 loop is CASSLGRGQGVSPLHF. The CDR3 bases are TGTGCCAGCAGTTTGGGTAGAGGACAGGGGGTTTCACCCCTCCACTTT.

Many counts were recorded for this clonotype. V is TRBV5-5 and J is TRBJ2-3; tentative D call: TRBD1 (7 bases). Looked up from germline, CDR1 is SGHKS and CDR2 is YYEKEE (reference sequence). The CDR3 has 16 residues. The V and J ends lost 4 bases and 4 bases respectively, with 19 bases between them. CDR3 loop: CASSPGVAGGPDTQYF. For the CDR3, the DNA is TGTGCCAGCAGCCCGGGAGTGGCAGGGGGTCCAGATACGCAGTATTTT.

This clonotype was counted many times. The CDR3 DNA reads as TGTGCCTCGGACAGGAACTATGGCTACACCTTC. This encodes CASDRNYGYTF. V usage is TRBV30 and J usage is TRBJ1-2; 7 bases match TRBD1. The CDR3 is 11 residues long. The V gene end was trimmed by 7 bases and the J gene end by 2 bases; junction bases not matched to a gene: 1. Germline V gene data show CDR1 as GTSNPN and CDR2 as SVGIG (reference sequence).

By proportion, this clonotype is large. CDR3 region: CASSPNTGGGYTF. In nucleotides, the CDR3 is TGTGCCAGCAGTCCTAATACAGGTGGTGGCTACACCTTC. The chain combines TRBV6-5 with TRBJ1-2; weak D call: TRBD1 (5 bases). The germline gives CDR1 MNHEY, CDR2 SVGAGI. The CDR3 contains 13 residues. Deletions cut 5 bases from V and 7 bases from J, with 14 bases between.

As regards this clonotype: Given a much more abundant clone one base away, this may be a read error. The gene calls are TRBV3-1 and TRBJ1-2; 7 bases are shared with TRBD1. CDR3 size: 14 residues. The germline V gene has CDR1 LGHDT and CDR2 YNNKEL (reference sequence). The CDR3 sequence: CANSFTGVNYGYTF. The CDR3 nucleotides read TGTGCCAACAGCTTTACAGGGGTTAACTATGGCTACACCTTC. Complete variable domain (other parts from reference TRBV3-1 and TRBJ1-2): DTAVSQTPKYLVTQMGNDKSIKCEQNLGHDTMYWYKQDSKKFLKIMFSYNNKELIINETVPNRFSPKSPDKAHLNLHINSLELGDSAVYFCANSFTGVNYGYTFGSGTRLTVV.

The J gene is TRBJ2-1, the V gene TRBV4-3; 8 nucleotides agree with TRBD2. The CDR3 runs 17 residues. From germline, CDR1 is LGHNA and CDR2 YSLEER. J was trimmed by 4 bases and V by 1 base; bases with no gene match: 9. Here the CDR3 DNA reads TGCGCCAGCAGCCAAGGTCTAACCGGGAGGGGTTACAATGAGCAGTTCTTC. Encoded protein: CASSQGLTGRGYNEQFF.

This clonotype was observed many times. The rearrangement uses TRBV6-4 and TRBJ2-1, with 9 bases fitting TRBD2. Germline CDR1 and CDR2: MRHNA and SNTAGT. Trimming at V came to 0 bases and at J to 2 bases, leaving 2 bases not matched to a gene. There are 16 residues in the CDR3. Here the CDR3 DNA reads TGTGCCAGCAGTGACTCGCCTAGCGGGGCCTACAATGAGCAGTTCTTC. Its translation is CASSDSPSGAYNEQFF.

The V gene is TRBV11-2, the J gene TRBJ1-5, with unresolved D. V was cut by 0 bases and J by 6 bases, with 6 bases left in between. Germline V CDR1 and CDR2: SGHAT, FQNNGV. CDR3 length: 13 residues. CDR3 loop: CASSLDPGQPQHF. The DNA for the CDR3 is TGTGCCAGCAGCTTAGATCCGGGTCAGCCCCAGCATTTT.

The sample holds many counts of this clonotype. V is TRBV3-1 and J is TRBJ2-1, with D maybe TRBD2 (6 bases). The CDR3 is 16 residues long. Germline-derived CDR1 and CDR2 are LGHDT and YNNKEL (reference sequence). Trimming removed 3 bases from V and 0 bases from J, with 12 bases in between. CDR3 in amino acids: CASSQARGSSYNEQFF. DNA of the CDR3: TGTGCCAGCAGCCAGGCGCGGGGCAGCTCCTACAATGAGCAGTTCTTC.

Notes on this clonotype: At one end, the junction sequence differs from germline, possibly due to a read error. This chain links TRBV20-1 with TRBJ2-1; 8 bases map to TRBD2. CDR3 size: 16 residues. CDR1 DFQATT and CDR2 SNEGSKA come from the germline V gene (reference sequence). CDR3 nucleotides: TGCAGTGTTAGACTACTAGCGGAAGGGTTGTTAGATGAGCAGTTCTTC. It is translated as CSVRLLAEGLLDEQFF.

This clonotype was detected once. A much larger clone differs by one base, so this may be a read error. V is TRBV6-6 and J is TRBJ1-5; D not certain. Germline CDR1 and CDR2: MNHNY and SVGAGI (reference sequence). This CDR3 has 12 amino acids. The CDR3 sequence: CASSYPGQPRHF. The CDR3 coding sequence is TGTGCCAGCAGTTACCCGGGTCAGCCCCGGCATTTT.

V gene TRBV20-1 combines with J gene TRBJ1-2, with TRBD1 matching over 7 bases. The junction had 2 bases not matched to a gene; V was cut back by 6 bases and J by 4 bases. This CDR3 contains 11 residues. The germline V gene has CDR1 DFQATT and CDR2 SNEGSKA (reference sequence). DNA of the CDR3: TGCAGTGCCAGGGGGAGCTATGGCTACACCTTC. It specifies CSARGSYGYTF.

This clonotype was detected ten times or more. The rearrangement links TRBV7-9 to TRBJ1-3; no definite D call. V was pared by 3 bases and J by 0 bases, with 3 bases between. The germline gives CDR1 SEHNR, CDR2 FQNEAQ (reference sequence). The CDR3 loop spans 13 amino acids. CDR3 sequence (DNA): TGTGCCAGCAGCTTTGGCTCTGGAAACACCATATATTTT. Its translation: CASSFGSGNTIYF.

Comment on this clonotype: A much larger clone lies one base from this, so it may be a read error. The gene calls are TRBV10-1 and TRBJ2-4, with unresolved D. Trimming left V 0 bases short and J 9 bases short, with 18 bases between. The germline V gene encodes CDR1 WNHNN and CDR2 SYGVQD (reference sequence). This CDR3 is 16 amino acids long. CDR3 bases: TGCGCCAGCAGTGAGTCGATAGTGGTCCCCGTGAGCATTCAGTACTTC. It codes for CASSESIVVPVSIQYF.

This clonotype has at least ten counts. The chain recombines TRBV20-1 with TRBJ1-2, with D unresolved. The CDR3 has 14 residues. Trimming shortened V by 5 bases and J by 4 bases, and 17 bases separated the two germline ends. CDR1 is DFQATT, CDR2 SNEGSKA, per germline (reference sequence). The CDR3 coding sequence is TGCAGTGCTTATGGGTCCAGCCTTGTCTATGGCTACACCTTC. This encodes CSAYGSSLVYGYTF.

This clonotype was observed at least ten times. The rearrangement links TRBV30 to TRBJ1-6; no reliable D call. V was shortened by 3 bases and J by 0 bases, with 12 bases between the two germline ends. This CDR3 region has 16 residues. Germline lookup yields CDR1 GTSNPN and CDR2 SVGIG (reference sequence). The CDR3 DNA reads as TGTGCCTGGAGGTTACGAGGGAGCTCCTATAATTCACCCCTCCACTTT. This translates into CAWRLRGSSYNSPLHF.

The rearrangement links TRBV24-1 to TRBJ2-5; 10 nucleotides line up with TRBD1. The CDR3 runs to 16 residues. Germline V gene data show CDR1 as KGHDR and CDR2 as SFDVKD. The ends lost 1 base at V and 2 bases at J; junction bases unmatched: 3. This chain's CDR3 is CATSDLGTGEQETQYF. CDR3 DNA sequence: TGTGCCACCAGTGATTTAGGGACAGGGGAACAAGAGACCCAGTACTTC.

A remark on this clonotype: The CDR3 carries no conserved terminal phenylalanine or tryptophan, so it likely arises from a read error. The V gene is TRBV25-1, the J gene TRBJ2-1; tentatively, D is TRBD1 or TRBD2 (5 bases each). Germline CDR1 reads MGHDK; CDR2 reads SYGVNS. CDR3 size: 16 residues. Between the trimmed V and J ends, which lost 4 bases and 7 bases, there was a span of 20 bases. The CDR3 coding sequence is TGTGCCAGCAGTGCGGGCTCCCGACGGGGCGGGAATGAGCAGTTCTCC. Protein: CASSAGSRRGGNEQFS.

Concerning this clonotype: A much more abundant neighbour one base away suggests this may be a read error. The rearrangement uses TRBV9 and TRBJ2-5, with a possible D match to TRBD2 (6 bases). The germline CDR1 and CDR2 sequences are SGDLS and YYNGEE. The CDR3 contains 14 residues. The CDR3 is CASSRLAMGETPYF. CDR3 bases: TGTGCCAGCAGCCGGCTAGCGATGGGGGAGACCCCGTACTTC. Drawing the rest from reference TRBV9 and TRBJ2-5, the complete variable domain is DSGVTQTPKHLITATGQRVTLRCSPRSGDLSVYWYQQSLDQGLQFLIQYYNGEERAKGNILERFSAQQFPDLHSELNLSSLELGDSALYFCASSRLAMGETPYFGPGTRLLVL.

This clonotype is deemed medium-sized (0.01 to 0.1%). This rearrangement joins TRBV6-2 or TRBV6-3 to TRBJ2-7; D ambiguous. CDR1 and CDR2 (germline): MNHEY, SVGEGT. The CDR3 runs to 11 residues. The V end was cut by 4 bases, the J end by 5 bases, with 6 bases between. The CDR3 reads CASSLVHEQYF. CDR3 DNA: TGTGCCAGCAGTTTGGTTCACGAGCAGTACTTC.

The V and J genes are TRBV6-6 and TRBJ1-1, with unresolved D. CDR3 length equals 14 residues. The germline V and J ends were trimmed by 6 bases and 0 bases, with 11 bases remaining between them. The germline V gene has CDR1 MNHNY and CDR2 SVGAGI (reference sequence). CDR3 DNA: TGTGCCAGCAGGACACAGATGATGAACACTGAAGCTTTCTTT. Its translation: CASRTQMMNTEAFF.

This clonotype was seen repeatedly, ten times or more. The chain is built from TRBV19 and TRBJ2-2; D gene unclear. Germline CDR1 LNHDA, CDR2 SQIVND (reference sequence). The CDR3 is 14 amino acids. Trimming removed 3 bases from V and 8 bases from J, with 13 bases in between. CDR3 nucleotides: TGTGCCAGTAGTATGATGGAAGGTCAGGGGGAGCTGTTTTTT. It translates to CASSMMEGQGELFF.